This T cell receptor beta chain was found in a study of cytomegalovirus exposure and HLA in healthy donors. Whole-study context: Genetic ancestry analysis placed approximately 80% of the 300 to 500 donors that were genotyped in the Caucasian-associated cluster.

Study results and limitations: TRBV6-2, TRBV6-3 and other indistinguishable V segments were excluded. Donors belonging to an Asian-associated ancestry cluster reportedly showed fewer N-insertions in productive TCRs than the roughly 670-donor mean, according to what a later analysis found. What a later analysis showed was that several of the most significant clusters appeared linked to common viral pathogens.

The PCR contained 60 Vbeta and 13 Jbeta primers. TCRdb keeps only in-frame clones here, not all; method: immunoSEQ multiplex PCR. The data contain about 140,000 clones, roughly three fifths of them seen just once; the ten biggest clones take up 2% to 2.5%. As concerns this clone: Its antigen is not identified.

The CDR3 is 15 amino acids. Trimming took off 4 bases at V and 3 bases at J, with 14 bases between the two ends. In germline, CDR1 is SGHDT, CDR2 YYEEEE. The chain employs TRBV5-6 and TRBJ1-3; D remains unclear. The TCR comes from a middle-aged woman in good health and CMV-seronegative. Sequencing used PBMCs. CDR3 coding DNA: TGTGCCAGCAGCCTCGCCCTCGCGAGTGGAAACACCATATATTTT. Amino acids: CASSLALASGNTIYF.